The rows below give T cell receptor beta chains drawn from one sample of a study of monozygotic twins with inflammatory bowel disease. TCRdb reprocessed the 5' RACE reads, with one entry per CDR3 protein and no DNA. The sample's table shows a few hundred thousand distinct CDR3 sequences. Sequenced sample: blood. Receptors originate from a human donor with ulcerative colitis or Crohn's disease, or a healthy co-twin of an affected twin (not recorded which). Both conserved end residues are part of each CDR3.

len: 15
v_gene: TRBV5-5
j_gene: TRBJ2-1
CDR3aa: CASSPQGNSYNEQFF

len: 17
v_gene: TRBV7-9
j_gene: TRBJ2-4
CDR3aa: CASSTSGTTLAKNIQYF

len: 15
v_gene: TRBV7-2
j_gene: TRBJ2-7
CDR3aa: CASSLQGEGHYEQYF

len: 18
v_gene: TRBV5-4
j_gene: TRBJ2-2
CDR3aa: CASSLATRRGLNTGELFF

len: 12
v_gene: TRBV18
j_gene: TRBJ2-7
CDR3aa: CASSPLVNEQYF

len: 14
v_gene: TRBV7-9
j_gene: TRBJ2-7
CDR3aa: CASSGRQGEFEQYF

len: 14
v_gene: TRBV10-3
j_gene: TRBJ2-5
CDR3aa: CATGPGANQETQYF

len: 17
v_gene: TRBV27
j_gene: TRBJ2-5
CDR3aa: CASGPGLAGEEQETQYF

len: 15
v_gene: TRBV7-7
j_gene: TRBJ2-3
CDR3aa: CASSLGTGGSDTQHF

len: 14
v_gene: TRBV2
j_gene: TRBJ2-7
CDR3aa: CASSAGTGSHEQYF

len: 16
v_gene: TRBV6-2/TRBV6-3
j_gene: TRBJ2-2
CDR3aa: CASSRSGTPNTGELFF

len: 15
v_gene: TRBV4-3
j_gene: TRBJ2-7
CDR3aa: CASSQVVLGDYEQYF

len: 13
v_gene: TRBV5-1
j_gene: TRBJ1-4
CDR3aa: CASRVDSREKLFF

len: 13
v_gene: TRBV12-3/TRBV12-4
j_gene: TRBJ2-7
CDR3aa: CASSSRTEVEQYF

len: 14
v_gene: TRBV4-3
j_gene: TRBJ2-3
CDR3aa: CASSQGRFTDTQYF

len: 13
v_gene: TRBV5-4
j_gene: TRBJ2-3
CDR3aa: CASSLGFADTQYF

len: 12
v_gene: TRBV7-3
j_gene: TRBJ2-2
CDR3aa: CASSLYPGELFF

len: 13
v_gene: TRBV2
j_gene: TRBJ2-2
CDR3aa: CASSADSWGELFF

len: 12
v_gene: TRBV5-1
j_gene: TRBJ1-1
CDR3aa: CASSLPQSEAFF

len: 13
v_gene: TRBV6-5
j_gene: TRBJ2-7
CDR3aa: CASSYLPQYEQYF

len: 17
v_gene: TRBV7-2
j_gene: TRBJ2-4
CDR3aa: CASSLASGGGAKNIQYF

len: 14
v_gene: TRBV6-5
j_gene: TRBJ2-7
CDR3aa: CASSYLGELYEQYF

len: 14
v_gene: TRBV27
j_gene: TRBJ1-1
CDR3aa: CASSPRFMNTEAFF

len: 17
v_gene: TRBV19
j_gene: TRBJ1-1
CDR3aa: CASSKLTGTIMNTEAFF

len: 15
v_gene: TRBV30
j_gene: TRBJ2-3
CDR3aa: CAWSVMRTHTDTQYF

len: 18
v_gene: TRBV11-2
j_gene: TRBJ1-1
CDR3aa: CASSPIAPTGSRHTEAFF

len: 14
v_gene: TRBV5-6
j_gene: TRBJ1-1
CDR3aa: CASSFFLQNTEAFF

len: 13
v_gene: TRBV20-1
j_gene: TRBJ1-1
CDR3aa: CSATGNLNTEAFF

len: 14
v_gene: TRBV5-1
j_gene: TRBJ2-6
CDR3aa: CASRRESGANVLTF

len: 14
v_gene: TRBV19
j_gene: TRBJ2-7
CDR3aa: CASSIEQGGGQQYF

len: 14
v_gene: TRBV7-2
j_gene: TRBJ2-2
CDR3aa: CASSLIRYTGELFF

len: 14
v_gene: TRBV4-3
j_gene: TRBJ2-1
CDR3aa: CASSQLAGVDEQFF

len: 17
v_gene: TRBV7-2
j_gene: TRBJ2-1
CDR3aa: CASSKSPGLAGLREQFF

len: 14
v_gene: TRBV12-3/TRBV12-4
j_gene: TRBJ1-4
CDR3aa: CASREQGVGEKLFF

len: 15
v_gene: TRBV20-1
j_gene: TRBJ2-7
CDR3aa: CSATTARGQVKEQYF

len: 16
v_gene: TRBV6-2/TRBV6-3
j_gene: TRBJ2-1
CDR3aa: CASSGRLAGLSNEQFF

len: 15
v_gene: TRBV19
j_gene: TRBJ2-7
CDR3aa: CASSITVQGDYEQYF

len: 14
v_gene: TRBV7-2
j_gene: TRBJ2-5
CDR3aa: CASSLDRYQETQYF

len: 16
v_gene: TRBV7-9
j_gene: TRBJ2-7
CDR3aa: CASSHLRGGPSYEQYF

len: 13
v_gene: TRBV6-5
j_gene: TRBJ1-2
CDR3aa: CASRIFGGEGYTF

len: 17
v_gene: TRBV4-3
j_gene: TRBJ2-7
CDR3aa: CASSHRDDRGLNYEQYF

len: 13
v_gene: TRBV21-1
j_gene: TRBJ2-3
CDR3aa: CATNPVPTDTQYF

len: 13
v_gene: TRBV25-1
j_gene: TRBJ2-5
CDR3aa: CASSEYWAETQYF

len: 14
v_gene: TRBV7-9
j_gene: TRBJ2-3
CDR3aa: CASSWTGGEDTQYF

len: 12
v_gene: TRBV28
j_gene: TRBJ2-7
CDR3aa: CASSPWIYEQYF

len: 14
v_gene: TRBV7-2
j_gene: TRBJ2-7
CDR3aa: CASSLQGFKYEQYF

len: 19
v_gene: TRBV6-4
j_gene: TRBJ2-7
CDR3aa: CASSHSRLAGNPSSYEQYF

len: 16
v_gene: TRBV5-1
j_gene: TRBJ1-3
CDR3aa: CASSIGQGISGNTIYF

len: 13
v_gene: TRBV19
j_gene: TRBJ2-7
CDR3aa: CASSTEGQRSWYF

len: 15
v_gene: TRBV7-2
j_gene: TRBJ2-7
CDR3aa: CASSLDGGSSVKQYF

len: 13
v_gene: TRBV18
j_gene: TRBJ2-7
CDR3aa: CASSWAYLNEQYF

len: 12
v_gene: TRBV12-3/TRBV12-4
j_gene: TRBJ2-3
CDR3aa: CASSARLGTQYF

len: 14
v_gene: TRBV30
j_gene: TRBJ2-1
CDR3aa: CAWSAGTGGSEQFF

len: 17
v_gene: TRBV7-9
j_gene: TRBJ2-2
CDR3aa: CASGSPPGQSNTGELFF

len: 13
v_gene: TRBV7-9
j_gene: TRBJ2-7
CDR3aa: CASSRVSSYEQYF

len: 14
v_gene: TRBV4-3
j_gene: TRBJ2-7
CDR3aa: CASSRPAGAYEQYF

len: 14
v_gene: TRBV7-9
j_gene: TRBJ2-2
CDR3aa: CASSQGINTGELFF

len: 14
v_gene: TRBV7-9
j_gene: TRBJ2-4
CDR3aa: CASSYTGMVNIQYF

len: 15
v_gene: TRBV5-4
j_gene: TRBJ2-7
CDR3aa: CASSLKLAGGYEQYF